This TCR beta chain came from a study of cytomegalovirus exposure and HLA in healthy donors. Primers for the PCR totalled 60 Vbeta and 13 Jbeta. The protocol was immunoSEQ multiplex PCR, while the TCRdb copy is restricted to in-frame clones and leaves out a portion. The repertoire table contains fewer than 95,000 clones. The CDR3 is made up of 15 amino acids. Germline CDR1 MGHDK, CDR2 SYGVNS. V lost 4 bases to trimming and J lost 2 bases, with 14 bases between them. The V gene is TRBV25-1, the J gene TRBJ1-2, with TRBD1 as a possible D gene (5 bases). The sequence derives from a woman aged 40 to 49 in good health and CMV-seropositive. The sequenced sample was PBMCs. The CDR3 region has the DNA TGTGCCAGCAGTGCATCAGGGTCTAGGAACTATGGCTACACCTTC. Translation: CASSASGSRNYGYTF.